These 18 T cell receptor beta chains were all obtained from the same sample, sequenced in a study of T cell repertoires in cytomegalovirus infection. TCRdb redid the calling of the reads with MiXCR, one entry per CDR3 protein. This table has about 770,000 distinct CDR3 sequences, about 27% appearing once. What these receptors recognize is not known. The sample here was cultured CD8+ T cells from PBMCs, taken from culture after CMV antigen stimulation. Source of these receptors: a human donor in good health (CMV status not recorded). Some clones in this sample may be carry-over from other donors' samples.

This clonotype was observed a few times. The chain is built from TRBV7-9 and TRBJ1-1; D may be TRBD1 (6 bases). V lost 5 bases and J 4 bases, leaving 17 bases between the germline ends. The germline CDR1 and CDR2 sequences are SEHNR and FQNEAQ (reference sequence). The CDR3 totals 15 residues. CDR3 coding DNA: TGTGCCAGCAGCCATCTAACAGGGAAGGGCACTGAAGCTTTCTTT. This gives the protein CASSHLTGKGTEAFF.

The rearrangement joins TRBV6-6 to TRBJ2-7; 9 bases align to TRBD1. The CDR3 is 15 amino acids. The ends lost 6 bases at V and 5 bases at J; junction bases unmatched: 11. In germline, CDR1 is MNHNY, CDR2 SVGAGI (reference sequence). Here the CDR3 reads CASSRDRATLDEQYF. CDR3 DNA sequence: TGTGCCAGCAGCCGGGACAGGGCTACTCTCGACGAGCAGTACTTC.

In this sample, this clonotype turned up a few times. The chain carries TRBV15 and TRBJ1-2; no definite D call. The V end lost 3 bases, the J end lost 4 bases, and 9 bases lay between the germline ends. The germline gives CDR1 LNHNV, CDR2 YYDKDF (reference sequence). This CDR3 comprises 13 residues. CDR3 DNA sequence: TGTGCCACCAGCAGTGCCCCCATCTATGGCTACACCTTC. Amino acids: CATSSAPIYGYTF.

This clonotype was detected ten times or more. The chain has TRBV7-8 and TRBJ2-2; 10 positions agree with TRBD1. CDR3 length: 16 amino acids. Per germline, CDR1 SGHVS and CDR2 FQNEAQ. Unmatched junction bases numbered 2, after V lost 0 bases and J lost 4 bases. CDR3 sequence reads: CASSLAGTGVTGELFF. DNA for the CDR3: TGTGCCAGCAGCTTAGCGGGGACAGGGGTCACCGGGGAGCTGTTTTTT.

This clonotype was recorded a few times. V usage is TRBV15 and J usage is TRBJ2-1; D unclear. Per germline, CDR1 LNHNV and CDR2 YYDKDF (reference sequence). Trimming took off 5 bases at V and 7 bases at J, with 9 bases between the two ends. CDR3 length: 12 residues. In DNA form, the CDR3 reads TGTGCCACCAGCCCCGCGGAGAATGAGCAGTTCTTC. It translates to CATSPAENEQFF.

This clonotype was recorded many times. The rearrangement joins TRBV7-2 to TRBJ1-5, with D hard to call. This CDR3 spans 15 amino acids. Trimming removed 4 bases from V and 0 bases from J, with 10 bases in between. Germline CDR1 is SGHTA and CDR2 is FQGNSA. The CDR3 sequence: CASSSAGFSNQPQHF. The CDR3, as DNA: TGTGCCAGCAGCTCGGCGGGATTTAGCAATCAGCCCCAGCATTTT.

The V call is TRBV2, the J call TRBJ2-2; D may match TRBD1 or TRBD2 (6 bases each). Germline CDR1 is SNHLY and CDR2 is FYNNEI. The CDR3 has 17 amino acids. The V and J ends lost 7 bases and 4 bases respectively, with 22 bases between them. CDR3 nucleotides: TGTGCCAGCACAGGCTCCGTCTCCGGGGGCACCACCGGGGAGCTGTTTTTT. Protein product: CASTGSVSGGTTGELFF.

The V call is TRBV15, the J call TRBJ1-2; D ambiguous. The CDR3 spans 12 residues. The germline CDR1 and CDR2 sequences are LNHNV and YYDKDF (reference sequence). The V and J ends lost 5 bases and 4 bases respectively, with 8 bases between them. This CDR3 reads CATSAGSYGYTF. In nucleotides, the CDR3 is TGTGCCACCAGCGCGGGAAGCTATGGCTACACCTTC.

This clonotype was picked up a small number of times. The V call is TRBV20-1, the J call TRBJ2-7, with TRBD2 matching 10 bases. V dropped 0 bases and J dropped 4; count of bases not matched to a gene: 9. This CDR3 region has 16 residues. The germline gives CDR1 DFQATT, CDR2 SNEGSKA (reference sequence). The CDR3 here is CSARDRQRGGLYEQYV. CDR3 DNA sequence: TGCAGTGCTAGAGATCGCCAGCGGGGGGGCCTATACGAGCAGTACGTC.

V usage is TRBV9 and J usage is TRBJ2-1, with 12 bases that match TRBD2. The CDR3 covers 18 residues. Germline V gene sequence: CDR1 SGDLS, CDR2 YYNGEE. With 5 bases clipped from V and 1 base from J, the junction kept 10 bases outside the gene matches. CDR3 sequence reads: CASSTGGLAGWSYNEQFF. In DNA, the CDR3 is TGTGCCAGCAGTACCGGGGGACTAGCGGGTTGGTCCTACAATGAGCAGTTCTTC.

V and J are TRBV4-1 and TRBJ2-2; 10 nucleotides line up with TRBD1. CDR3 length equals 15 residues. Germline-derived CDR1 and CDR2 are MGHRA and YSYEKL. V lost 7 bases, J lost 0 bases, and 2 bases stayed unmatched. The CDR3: CASKDRGTNTGELFF. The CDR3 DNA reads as TGCGCCAGCAAGGACAGGGGGACGAACACCGGGGAGCTGTTTTTT.

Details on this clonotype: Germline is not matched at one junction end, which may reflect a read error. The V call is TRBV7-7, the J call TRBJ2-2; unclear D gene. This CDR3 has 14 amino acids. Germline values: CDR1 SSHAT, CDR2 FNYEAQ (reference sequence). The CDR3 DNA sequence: TGTGCTAGCAGCATTGGACCCTCCACCGGGGAGCTGTTTTTT. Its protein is CASSIGPSTGELFF.

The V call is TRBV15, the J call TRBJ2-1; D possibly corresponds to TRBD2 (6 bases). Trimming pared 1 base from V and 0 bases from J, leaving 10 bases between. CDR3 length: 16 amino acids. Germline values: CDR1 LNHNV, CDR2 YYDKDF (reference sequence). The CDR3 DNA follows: TGTGCCACCAGCAGAGGCGGGGCGAGCTCCTACAATGAGCAGTTCTTC. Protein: CATSRGGASSYNEQFF.

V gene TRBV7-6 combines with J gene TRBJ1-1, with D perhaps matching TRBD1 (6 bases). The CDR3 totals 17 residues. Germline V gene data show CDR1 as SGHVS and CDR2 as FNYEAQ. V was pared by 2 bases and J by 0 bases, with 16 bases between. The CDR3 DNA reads TGTGCCAGCAGCTTAATTGGTCAGGGGCTCATGAACACTGAAGCTTTCTTT. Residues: CASSLIGQGLMNTEAFF. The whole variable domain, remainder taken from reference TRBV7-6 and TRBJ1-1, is GAGVSQSPRYKVTKRGQDVALRCDPISGHVSLYWYRQALGQGPEFLTYFNYEAQQDKSGLPNDRFSAERPEGSISTLTIQRTEQRDSAMYRCASSLIGQGLMNTEAFFGQGTRLTVV.

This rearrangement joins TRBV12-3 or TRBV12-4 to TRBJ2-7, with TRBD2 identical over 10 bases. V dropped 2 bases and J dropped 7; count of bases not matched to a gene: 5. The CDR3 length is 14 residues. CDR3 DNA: TGTGCCAGCAGTTTACGGCTAGCGGGGGATGAGCAGTACTTC. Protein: CASSLRLAGDEQYF.

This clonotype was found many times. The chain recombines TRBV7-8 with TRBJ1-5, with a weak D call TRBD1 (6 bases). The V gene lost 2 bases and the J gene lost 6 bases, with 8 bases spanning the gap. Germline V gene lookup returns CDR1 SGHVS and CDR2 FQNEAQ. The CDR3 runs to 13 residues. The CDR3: CASSLQGLQPQHF. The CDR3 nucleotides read TGTGCCAGCAGCTTACAGGGGCTTCAGCCCCAGCATTTT.

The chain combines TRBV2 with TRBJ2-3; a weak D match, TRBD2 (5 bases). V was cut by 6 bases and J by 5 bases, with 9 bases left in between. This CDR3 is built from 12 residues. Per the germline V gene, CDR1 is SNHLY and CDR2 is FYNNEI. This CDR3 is CASSRGVDTQYF. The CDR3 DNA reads TGTGCCAGCAGCCGGGGTGTAGATACGCAGTATTTT.

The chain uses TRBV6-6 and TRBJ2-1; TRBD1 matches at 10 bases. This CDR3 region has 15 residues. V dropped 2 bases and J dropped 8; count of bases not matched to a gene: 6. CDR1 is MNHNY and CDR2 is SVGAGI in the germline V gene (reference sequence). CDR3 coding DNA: TGTGCCAGCAGTTACCGACAGGGGGCTAAGGATGAGCAGTTCTTC. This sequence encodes CASSYRQGAKDEQFF.